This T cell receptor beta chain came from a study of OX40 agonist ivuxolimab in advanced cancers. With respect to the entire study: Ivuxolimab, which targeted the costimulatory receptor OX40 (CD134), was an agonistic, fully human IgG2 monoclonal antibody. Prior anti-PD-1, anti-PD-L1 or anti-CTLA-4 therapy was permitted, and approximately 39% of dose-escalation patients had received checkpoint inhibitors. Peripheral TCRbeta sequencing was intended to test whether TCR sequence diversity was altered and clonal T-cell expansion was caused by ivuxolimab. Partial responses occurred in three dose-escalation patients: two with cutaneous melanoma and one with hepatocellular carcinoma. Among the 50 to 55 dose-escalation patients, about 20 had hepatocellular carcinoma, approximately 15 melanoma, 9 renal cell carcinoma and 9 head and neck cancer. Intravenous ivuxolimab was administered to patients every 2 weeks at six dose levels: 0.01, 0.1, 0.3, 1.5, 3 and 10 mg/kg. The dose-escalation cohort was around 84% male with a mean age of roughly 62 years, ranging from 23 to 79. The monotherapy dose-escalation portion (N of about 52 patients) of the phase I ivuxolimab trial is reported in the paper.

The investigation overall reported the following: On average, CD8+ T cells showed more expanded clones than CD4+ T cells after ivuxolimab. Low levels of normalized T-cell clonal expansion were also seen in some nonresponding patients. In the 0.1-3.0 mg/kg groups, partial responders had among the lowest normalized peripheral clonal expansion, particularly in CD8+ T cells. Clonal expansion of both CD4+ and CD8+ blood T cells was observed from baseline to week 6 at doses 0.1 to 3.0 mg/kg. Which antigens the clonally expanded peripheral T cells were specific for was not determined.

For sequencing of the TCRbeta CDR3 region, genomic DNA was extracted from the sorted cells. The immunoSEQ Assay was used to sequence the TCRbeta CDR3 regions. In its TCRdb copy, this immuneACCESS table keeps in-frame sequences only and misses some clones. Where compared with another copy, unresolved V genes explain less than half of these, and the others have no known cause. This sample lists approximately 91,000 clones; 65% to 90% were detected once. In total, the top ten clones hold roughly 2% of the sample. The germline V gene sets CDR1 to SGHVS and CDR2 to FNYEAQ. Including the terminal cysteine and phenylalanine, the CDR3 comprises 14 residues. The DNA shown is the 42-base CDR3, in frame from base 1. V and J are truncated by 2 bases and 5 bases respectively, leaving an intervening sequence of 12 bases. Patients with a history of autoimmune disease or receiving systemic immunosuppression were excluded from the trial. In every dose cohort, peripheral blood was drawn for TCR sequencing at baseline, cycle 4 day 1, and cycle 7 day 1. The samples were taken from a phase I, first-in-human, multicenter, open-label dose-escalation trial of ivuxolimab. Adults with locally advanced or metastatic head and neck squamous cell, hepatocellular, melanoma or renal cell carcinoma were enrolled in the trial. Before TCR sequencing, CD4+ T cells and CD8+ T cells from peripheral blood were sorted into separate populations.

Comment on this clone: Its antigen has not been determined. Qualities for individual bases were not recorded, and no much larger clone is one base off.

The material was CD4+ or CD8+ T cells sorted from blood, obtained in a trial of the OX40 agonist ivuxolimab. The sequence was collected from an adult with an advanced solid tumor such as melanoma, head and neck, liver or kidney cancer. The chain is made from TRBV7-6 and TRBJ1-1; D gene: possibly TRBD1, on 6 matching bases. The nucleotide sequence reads TGTGCCAGCAGCTTAAGCGGGGGGCAGACTGAAGCTTTCTTT. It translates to CASSLSGGQTEAFF.